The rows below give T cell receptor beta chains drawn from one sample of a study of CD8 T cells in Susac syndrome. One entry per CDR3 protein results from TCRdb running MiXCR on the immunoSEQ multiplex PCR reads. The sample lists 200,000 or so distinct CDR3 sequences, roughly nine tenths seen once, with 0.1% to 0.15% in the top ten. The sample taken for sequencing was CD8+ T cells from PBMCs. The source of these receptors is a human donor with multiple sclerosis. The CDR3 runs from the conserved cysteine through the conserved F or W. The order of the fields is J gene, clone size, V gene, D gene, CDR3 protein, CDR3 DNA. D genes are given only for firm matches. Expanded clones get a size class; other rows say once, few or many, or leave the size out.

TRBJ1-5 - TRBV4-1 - CASSQDSFNQPQHF TGCGCCAGCAGCCAAGATTCCTTCAATCAGCCCCAGCATTTT
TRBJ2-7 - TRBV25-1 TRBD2 CASSGPTSGGAEQYF TGTGCCAGCAGTGGACCGACTAGCGGGGGAGCCGAGCAGTACTTC
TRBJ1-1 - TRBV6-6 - CASSYSSLWNTEAFF TGTGCCAGCAGTTACTCATCCCTATGGAACACTGAAGCTTTCTTT
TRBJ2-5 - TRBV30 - CAWSVITAEETQYF TGTGCCTGGAGTGTAATCACGGCCGAAGAGACCCAGTACTTC
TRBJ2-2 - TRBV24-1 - CATRDQTSSGELFF TGTGCCACCAGGGACCAGACCTCCTCCGGGGAGCTGTTTTTT
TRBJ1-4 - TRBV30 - CAWRDGAANEKLFF TGTGCCTGGAGGGACGGCGCCGCTAATGAAAAACTGTTTTTT
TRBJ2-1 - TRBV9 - CASSVGTGETGNEQFF TGTGCCAGCAGCGTCGGGACCGGAGAAACCGGCAATGAGCAGTTCTTC
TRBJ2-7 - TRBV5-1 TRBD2 CASSGGGSYEQYF TGCGCCAGCAGCGGGGGAGGGTCGTACGAGCAGTACTTC
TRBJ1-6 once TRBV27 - CASSLGQVNSPLHF TGTGCCAGCAGTTTAGGGCAGGTCAATTCACCCCTCCACTTT
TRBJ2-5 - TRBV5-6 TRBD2 CASSLGGAHGAQYF TGTGCCAGCAGCCTGGGAGGGGCCCATGGGGCCCAGTACTTC
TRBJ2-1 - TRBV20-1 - CSARVYYNEQFF TGCAGTGCTAGAGTTTACTACAATGAGCAGTTCTTC
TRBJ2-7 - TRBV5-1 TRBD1 CASSPLPRGIRAAYEQYF TGCGCCAGCAGCCCACTACCCAGGGGGATAAGAGCAGCCTACGAGCAGTACTTC
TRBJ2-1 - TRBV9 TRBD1 CASRGQTNEQFF TGTGCCAGCAGGGGACAGACGAATGAGCAGTTCTTC
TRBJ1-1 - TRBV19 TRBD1 CASSWTGLGETEAFF TGTGCCAGTAGTTGGACAGGGCTCGGCGAGACTGAAGCTTTCTTT
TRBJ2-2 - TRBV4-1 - CASSQAGAGELFF TGCGCCAGCAGCCAAGCCGGGGCCGGGGAGCTGTTTTTT
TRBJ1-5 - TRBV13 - CASSLGSSSNQPQHF TGTGCCAGCAGCTTAGGTAGCTCTAGCAATCAGCCCCAGCATTTT
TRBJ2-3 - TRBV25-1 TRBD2 CASSEYVVGGTDTQYF TGTGCCAGCAGTGAATATGTCGTGGGAGGGACAGATACGCAGTATTTT
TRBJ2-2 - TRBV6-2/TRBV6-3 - CATMRSGLGWRTGELFF TGTGCCACCATGCGTAGTGGGCTCGGTTGGAGAACCGGGGAGCTGTTTTTT
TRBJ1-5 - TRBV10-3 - CAISAGAREPQHF TGTGCCATCAGTGCAGGGGCCCGGGAGCCCCAGCATTTT
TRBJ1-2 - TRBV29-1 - CSVVSGNLRDYGYTF TGCAGCGTTGTTAGTGGGAATTTGCGAGATTATGGCTACACCTTC
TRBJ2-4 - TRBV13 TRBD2 CASSSGGGNIQYF TGTGCCAGCAGCTCGGGGGGGGGAAACATTCAGTACTTC
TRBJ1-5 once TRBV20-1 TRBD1 CSARGTGKSNQPQHF TGCAGTGCTAGGGGGACAGGGAAGAGCAATCAGCCCCAGCATTTT
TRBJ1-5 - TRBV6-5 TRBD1 CASSPRGDSNQPQHF TGTGCCAGCAGTCCCAGGGGGGATAGCAATCAGCCCCAGCATTTT
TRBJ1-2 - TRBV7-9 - CASSDKLAGASYGYTF TGTGCCAGCAGCGATAAGTTAGCCGGAGCTAGCTATGGCTACACCTTC
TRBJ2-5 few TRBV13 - CASSLTQETQYF TGTGCCAGCAGCTTAACCCAAGAGACCCAGTACTTC
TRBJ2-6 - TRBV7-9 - CASSLGVAGVGSGANVLTF TGTGCCAGCAGCCTAGGGGTGGCAGGTGTAGGCTCTGGGGCCAACGTCCTGACTTTC
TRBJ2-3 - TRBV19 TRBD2 CASSIPGLAGEGDTQYF TGTGCCAGTAGTATCCCGGGACTAGCGGGGGAAGGAGATACGCAGTATTTT
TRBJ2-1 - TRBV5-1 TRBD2 CASSLGTSGRRNEQFF TGCGCCAGCAGCTTGGGGACTAGCGGGAGGCGAAATGAGCAGTTCTTC
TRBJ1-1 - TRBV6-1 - CASSELWQKRNTEAFF TGTGCCAGCAGTGAACTCTGGCAGAAAAGGAACACTGAAGCTTTCTTT
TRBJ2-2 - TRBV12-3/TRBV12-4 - CASSLDILSTGELFF TGTGCCAGCAGTTTGGACATCCTTAGCACCGGGGAGCTGTTTTTT
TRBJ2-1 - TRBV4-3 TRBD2 CASSQGLAGGDEQFF TGCGCCAGCAGCCAAGGACTAGCGGGAGGCGATGAGCAGTTCTTC
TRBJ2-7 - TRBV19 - CASSPEEGSSYEQYF TGTGCCAGTAGTCCCGAGGAGGGAAGCTCCTACGAGCAGTACTTC
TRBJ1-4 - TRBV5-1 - CASKSDPTNEKLFF TGCGCCAGCAAATCGGACCCAACTAATGAAAAACTGTTTTTT
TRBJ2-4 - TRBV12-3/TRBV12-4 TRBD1 CASSSGTAKNIQYF TGTGCCAGCAGTTCCGGGACAGCTAAAAACATTCAGTACTTC
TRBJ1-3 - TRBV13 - CASTSQELGNTIYF TGTGCCAGCACTTCCCAGGAATTAGGAAACACCATATATTTT
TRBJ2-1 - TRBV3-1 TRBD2 CASMGQGGPNNEQFF TGTGCCAGCATGGGGCAGGGAGGGCCTAACAATGAGCAGTTCTTC
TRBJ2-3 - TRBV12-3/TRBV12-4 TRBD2 CASTFPGTSGGDTQYF TGTGCCAGCACATTCCCCGGGACTAGCGGGGGCGATACGCAGTATTTT
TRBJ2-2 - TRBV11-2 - CASSLETGGELFF TGTGCCAGCAGCTTAGAGACGGGCGGGGAGCTGTTTTTT
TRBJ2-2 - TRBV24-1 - CATSDLAGELFF TGTGCCACCAGTGATTTGGCCGGGGAGCTGTTTTTT
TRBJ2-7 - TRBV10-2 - CASSEAPVGGPYEQYF TGCGCCAGCAGTGAGGCCCCTGTTGGGGGGCCGTACGAGCAGTACTTC
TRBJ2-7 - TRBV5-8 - CASRDGSSYEQYF TGTGCCAGCCGGGACGGGAGCTCCTACGAGCAGTACTTC
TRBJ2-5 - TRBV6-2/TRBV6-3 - CASSYSSGATQYF TGTGCCAGCAGTTACTCCTCCGGGGCGACCCAGTACTTC
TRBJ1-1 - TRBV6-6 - CASSYDFEAFF TGTGCCAGCAGTTACGACTTTGAAGCTTTCTTT
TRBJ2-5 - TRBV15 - CATRVDSRETQYF TGTGCCACCAGAGTCGACAGCAGAGAGACCCAGTACTTC
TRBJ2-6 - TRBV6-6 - CASSYSEGPGANVLTF TGTGCCAGCAGTTACTCGGAGGGGCCCGGGGCCAACGTCCTGACTTTC
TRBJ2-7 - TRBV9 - CASSPQLSGLEQYF TGTGCCAGCAGCCCTCAATTGTCGGGGTTGGAGCAGTACTTC
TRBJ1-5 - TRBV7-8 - CASSLGDQGGQPQHF TGTGCCAGCAGCTTAGGAGATCAGGGCGGTCAGCCCCAGCATTTT
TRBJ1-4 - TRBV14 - CASSQVGVLNEKLFF TGTGCCAGCAGCCAAGTTGGCGTGTTAAATGAAAAACTGTTTTTT
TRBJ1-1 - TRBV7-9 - CASSLLVNTEAFF TGTGCCAGCAGCTTATTGGTGAACACTGAAGCTTTCTTT
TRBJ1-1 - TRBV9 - CASSAYKNTEAFF TGTGCCAGCAGCGCCTATAAGAACACTGAAGCTTTCTTT
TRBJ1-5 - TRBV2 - CASTQFDGTNQPQHF TGTGCCAGCACCCAATTTGACGGGACCAATCAGCCCCAGCATTTT
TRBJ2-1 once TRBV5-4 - CASSPGGDEQFF TGTGCCAGCAGCCCCGGAGGCGATGAGCAGTTCTTC
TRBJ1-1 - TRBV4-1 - CASRPVGENTEAFF TGCGCCAGCAGACCAGTTGGGGAGAACACTGAAGCTTTCTTT
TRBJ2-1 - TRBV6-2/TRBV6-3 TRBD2 CASSYSGLAGGLYPSYNEQFF TGTGCCAGCAGTTACTCAGGACTAGCGGGGGGGCTCTACCCATCCTACAATGAGCAGTTCTTC